The 16 T cell receptor beta chains reported below all come from one sample, sequenced in a study of radiation and T cells in renal cell carcinoma. Time point of the sample: baseline pretreatment blood. Treatment denoted: 15 Gy SBRT to primary tumor, nephrectomy 4 weeks later. Clones were sequenced by immunoSEQ multiplex PCR, and TCRdb holds only the in-frame ones, with some missing. The table shows 140,000 or so clones, with about 88% occurring only once. The sample consisted of blood, taken from a patient whose treatment included radiotherapy and nephrectomy. The receptors shown here come from a woman aged 45-65 years with renal cell carcinoma.

This clone was seen just once. The chain is built from TRBV14 and TRBJ1-2; D is undetermined. CDR1 is SGHDN, CDR2 FVKESK, per germline. V was shortened by 4 bases and J by 4 bases, with 10 bases between the two germline ends. This CDR3 is 13 amino acids long. The CDR3 bases are TGTGCCAGCAGCCGCGGCGGATCCTATGGCTACACCTTC. It yields the protein CASSRGGSYGYTF.

The rearrangement uses TRBV19 and TRBJ1-1, with 7 bases fitting TRBD1. This CDR3 region has 17 residues. The junction had 15 bases not matched to a gene; V was cut back by 7 bases and J by 1 base. In germline, CDR1 is LNHDA, CDR2 SQIVND (reference sequence). CDR3 sequence (DNA): TGTGCCAGTACTCGTGCACAGGGGATCCGTAAGAACACTGAAGCTTTCTTT. It encodes CASTRAQGIRKNTEAFF.

The chain carries TRBV10-3 and TRBJ1-2; 8 nucleotides line up with TRBD1. Germline V lookup: CDR1 ENHRY, CDR2 SYGVKD. This CDR3 spans 12 amino acids. The junction had 9 bases not matched to a gene; V was cut back by 11 bases and J by 7 bases. CDR3 DNA: TGTGCCGTCCTACAGGGGGTCGGTGGCTACACCTTC. This gives the protein CAVLQGVGGYTF.

As regards this clone: A read error may account for a junction end that differs from germline. This chain uses TRBV14 with TRBJ2-5; D is uncertain. CDR1 SGHDN and CDR2 FVKESK come from the germline V gene. This CDR3 has 12 residues. CDR3 in amino acids: CASSQVQKTQYF. The CDR3 region has the DNA TGTGCCAGCAGCCAAGTCCAAAAGACCCAGTACTTC. The whole variable domain, remainder taken from reference TRBV14 and TRBJ2-5, is EAGVTQFPSHSVIEKGQTVTLRCDPISGHDNLYWYRRVMGKEIKFLLHFVKESKQDESGMPNNRFLAERTGGTYSTLKVQPAELEDSGVYFCASSQVQKTQYFGPGTRLLVL.

The chain joins TRBV10-3 to TRBJ1-6, with a possible D match to TRBD1 (5 bases). Per the germline V gene, CDR1 is ENHRY and CDR2 is SYGVKD. Between the trimmed V and J ends, which lost 5 bases and 10 bases, there was a span of 27 bases. The CDR3 contains 18 residues. The CDR3 loop is CAISYSFGRGRGGSPLHF. The DNA for the CDR3 is TGTGCCATCAGTTACTCTTTTGGTCGGGGTAGGGGCGGCTCACCCCTCCACTTT.

The chain combines TRBV5-6 with TRBJ2-5; D unclear. The CDR3 has 16 amino acids. The V gene lost 1 base and the J gene lost 4 bases, with 17 bases spanning the gap. CDR1 and CDR2 (germline): SGHDT, YYEEEE. Here the CDR3 DNA reads TGTGCCAGCAGCTTGCGCTTAGGAAGTTTAGGAGAGACCCAGTACTTC. Translated: CASSLRLGSLGETQYF.

The V gene is TRBV15, the J gene TRBJ1-2, with D possibly matching TRBD1 (5 bases). CDR1 and CDR2 (germline): LNHNV, YYDKDF (reference sequence). Trimming removed 5 bases from V and 6 bases from J, with 22 bases in between. This CDR3 is 16 amino acids long. The CDR3 nucleotides are TGTGCCACCAGCGACCCCTTAAGACAGCGAGATGATGGCTACACCTTC. Residues: CATSDPLRQRDDGYTF.

This chain uses TRBV6-1 with TRBJ1-6, with 7 bases aligning to TRBD1. Looked up from germline, CDR1 is MNHNS and CDR2 is SASEGT. Trimming cost V 7 bases and J 2 bases; bases outside gene matches: 5. The CDR3 has 15 residues. The CDR3 sequence is CASITGEPYNSPLHF. CDR3 sequence (DNA): TGTGCCAGCATTACAGGGGAGCCCTATAATTCACCCCTCCACTTT.

This clone appeared once. The chain is built from TRBV12-5 and TRBJ1-2; D remains ambiguous. This CDR3 is 14 amino acids long. From germline, CDR1 is LGHNT and CDR2 FRNRAP. The V and J ends lost 1 base and 2 bases respectively, with 8 bases between them. CDR3 in amino acids: CASGLGVGNYGYTF. In nucleotides, the CDR3 is TGTGCTAGTGGTTTGGGGGTAGGCAACTATGGCTACACCTTC. The variable domain in full, with the rest retrieved from reference TRBV12-5 and TRBJ1-2, is DARVTQTPRHKVTEMGQEVTMRCQPILGHNTVFWYRQTMMQGLELLAYFRNRAPLDDSGMPKDRFSAEMPDATLATLKIQPSEPRDSAVYFCASGLGVGNYGYTFGSGTRLTVV.

The CDR3 bases are TGTGCCAGCAGTTTACACCTGGGGATCAATGAGCAGTTCTTC. It encodes CASSLHLGINEQFF. V is TRBV27 and J is TRBJ2-1; no reliable D call. Deletions cut 2 bases from V and 6 bases from J, with 11 bases between. CDR3 length: 14 residues. Per the germline V gene, CDR1 is MNHEY and CDR2 is SMNVEV (reference sequence).

V usage is TRBV5-8 and J usage is TRBJ2-7; D call uncertain. There are 11 residues in the CDR3. Germline V CDR1 and CDR2: SGHTS, YDEGEE. The V end was cut by 3 bases, the J end by 7 bases, with 8 bases between. The CDR3 DNA reads as TGTGCCAGCAGCTACGCTGGGGAGCAGTACTTC. Residues: CASSYAGEQYF.

This clone was recorded a few times. The chain has TRBV5-1 and TRBJ2-1; a weak D match, TRBD1 (5 bases). This CDR3 contains 15 residues. CDR1 and CDR2 from the germline V gene are SGHRS and YFSETQ. Trimming left V 0 bases short and J 5 bases short, with 12 bases between. The CDR3 region is CASSLDSIGDNEQFF. The CDR3 nucleotides are TGCGCCAGCAGCTTGGATAGCATAGGGGACAATGAGCAGTTCTTC.

The rearrangement joins TRBV9 to TRBJ1-6; D perhaps matches TRBD1 (5 bases). Germline V lookup: CDR1 SGDLS, CDR2 YYNGEE. The CDR3 covers 13 residues. Trimming pared 0 bases from V and 7 bases from J, leaving 5 bases between. The CDR3 sequence: CASSVGQNSPLHF. For the CDR3, the DNA is TGTGCCAGCAGCGTAGGACAGAATTCACCCCTCCACTTT.

The CDR3 coding sequence is TGTGCCAGCAGTAATACAGAGTACAATGAGCAGTTCTTC. Translation: CASSNTEYNEQFF. The chain is built from TRBV7-9 and TRBJ2-1; unclear D gene. CDR3 length equals 13 residues. The germline CDR1 and CDR2 sequences are SEHNR and FQNEAQ (reference sequence). The V end lost 6 bases, the J end lost 4 bases, and 10 bases lay between the germline ends. The complete variable domain, with remaining parts taken from reference TRBV7-9 and TRBJ2-1, reads DTGVSQNPRHKITKRGQNVTFRCDPISEHNRLYWYRQTLGQGPEFLTYFQNEAQLEKSRLLSDRFSAERPKGSFSTLEIQRTEQGDSAMYLCASSNTEYNEQFFGPGTRLTVL.

This chain connects TRBV10-1 to TRBJ1-2; the D gene is possibly TRBD1 (5 bases). This CDR3 has 14 amino acids. Trimming took off 7 bases at V and 5 bases at J, with 17 bases between the two ends. Germline values: CDR1 WNHNN, CDR2 SYGVQD (reference sequence). CDR3 sequence: CASKTAAGQYGYTF. The CDR3 DNA follows: TGCGCCAGCAAAACTGCGGCAGGGCAATATGGCTACACCTTC.

CDR3 protein: CASSYGDRGNYGYTF. CDR3 nucleotide sequence: TGTGCCAGCAGTTACGGGGACAGGGGGAACTATGGCTACACCTTC. The chain uses TRBV6-5 and TRBJ1-2; 11 nucleotides agree with TRBD1. Germline values: CDR1 MNHEY, CDR2 SVGAGI. The CDR3 length is 15 residues. V was pared by 2 bases and J by 2 bases, with 1 base of the junction left unmatched.